This T cell receptor beta chain appears in the sequencing data of a study of graft-versus-host responses after intestinal transplantation. TCRdb's copy holds only in-frame clones and misses some; the assay was immunoSEQ multiplex PCR. Counted here are approximately 24,000 clones, 75% to 90% occurring once; the ten biggest clones make up 0.95% to 1%. Notes on this clone: Its antigen is not known.

Findings of the study overall: GvH clones detected in recipient marrow included some appearing first in ileum or blood.

The CDR3 contains 16 residues. Germline V gene lookup returns CDR1 SGHTA and CDR2 FQGTGA. V shed 3 bases and J shed 0 bases, with 12 bases lying between them. This specimen was PBMCs, taken around 14 months after intestinal transplant. This receptor was obtained from a human patient who received an intestinal transplant, so some T cells may come from the graft donor. V gene TRBV7-3 combines with J gene TRBJ2-1; D gene ambiguous. DNA for the CDR3: TGTGCCAGCAGCTTTACTTGGGGAAGCTCCTACAATGAGCAGTTCTTC. Protein sequence: CASSFTWGSSYNEQFF.